These T cell receptor beta chains were read from a single sample in a study of T cells in narcolepsy. Data came from immunoSEQ multiplex PCR; TCRdb stores just in-frame clones and leaves some out. The sample lists about 25,000 clones, approximately 83% seen once, with roughly 0.76% in the top ten. Sample: CD45RA- memory CD4+ T cells from PBMCs. These receptors came from a human donor with narcolepsy. Each CDR3 is given with its conserved first and last residue. A D gene is named only where the DNA matches it firmly. Rows may omit the clone size; those that give it use once, few, many or a size class.

size	length	V	J	D	CDR3	DNA
once	15	TRBV7-9	TRBJ2-7	.	CASSFYQGPTYEQYF	TGTGCCAGCAGCTTCTATCAGGGCCCTACCTACGAGCAGTACTTC
.	15	TRBV9	TRBJ1-3	.	CASNRDTPSGNTIYF	TGTGCCAGCAACCGGGACACACCTTCTGGAAACACCATATATTTT
.	12	TRBV29-1	TRBJ2-7	.	CSVRGATNEQYF	TGCAGCGTCCGGGGGGCGACTAACGAGCAGTACTTC
.	13	TRBV4-1	TRBJ2-5	.	CASSPNFQETQYF	TGCGCCAGCAGCCCTAACTTCCAAGAGACCCAGTACTTC
.	16	TRBV7-2	TRBJ2-2	.	CASSLNGVSVAGELFF	TGTGCCAGCAGCTTAAATGGTGTATCCGTCGCCGGGGAGCTGTTTTTT
.	19	TRBV13	TRBJ2-7	.	CASSPTLLHDGTGNYEQYF	TGTGCCAGCAGCCCAACTTTACTCCACGACGGTACAGGGAACTACGAGCAGTACTTC
.	16	TRBV15	TRBJ1-1	.	CATSRDYTGIGTEAFF	TGTGCCACCAGCAGAGATTATACAGGGATCGGCACTGAAGCTTTCTTT
.	14	TRBV11-3	TRBJ2-5	TRBD1	CASSLEGTEETQYF	TGTGCCAGCAGCTTAGAGGGGACAGAAGAGACCCAGTACTTC
.	16	TRBV4-2	TRBJ1-6	.	CASSQEPGDNNSPLHF	TGTGCCAGCAGCCAAGAACCGGGGGATAATAATTCACCCCTCCACTTT
.	14	TRBV9	TRBJ2-5	TRBD1	CASSARTGSGTQYF	TGTGCCAGCAGCGCCCGGACAGGGTCGGGGACCCAGTACTTC
.	17	TRBV7-9	TRBJ2-4	.	CASSSSGMGHAKNIQYF	TGTGCCAGCAGCTCTTCCGGCATGGGACATGCCAAAAACATTCAGTACTTC
.	15	TRBV30	TRBJ2-5	TRBD2	CAWSVAGGAQETQYF	TGTGCCTGGAGTGTAGCCGGGGGGGCCCAAGAGACCCAGTACTTC
.	15	TRBV12-5	TRBJ2-2	.	CASGRNLRHTGELFF	TGTGCTAGTGGAAGGAACCTCCGGCACACCGGGGAGCTGTTTTTT
few	17	TRBV19	TRBJ1-5	TRBD1	CASRPPVRDSVNQPQHF	TGTGCCAGTAGGCCACCCGTCAGGGACAGCGTCAATCAGCCCCAGCATTTT
.	16	TRBV7-7	TRBJ2-2	TRBD2	CASSLEFAGAAGELFF	TGTGCTAGCAGCTTAGAATTTGCGGGAGCGGCCGGGGAGCTGTTTTTT
.	15	TRBV7-2	TRBJ2-2	TRBD1	CASSLTGANTGELFF	TGTGCCAGCAGCTTAACAGGGGCGAACACCGGGGAGCTGTTTTTT
.	14	TRBV7-6	TRBJ2-3	TRBD2	CASSVEASGTRKYF	TGTGCCAGCAGCGTAGAAGCCTCCGGGACTAGAAAGTATTTT
.	12	TRBV10-3	TRBJ2-1	.	CAISASSNEQFF	TGTGCCATCAGTGCCTCTAGCAATGAGCAGTTCTTC
.	14	TRBV10-3	TRBJ1-2	.	CAISESDLGEGYTF	TGTGCCATCAGTGAGTCGGACCTAGGAGAAGGCTACACCTTC
.	16	TRBV19	TRBJ2-1	.	CASSILGRLGAGEQFF	TGTGCCAGTAGTATCCTAGGCCGGCTAGGTGCCGGTGAGCAGTTCTTC
.	18	TRBV5-1	TRBJ2-5	TRBD2	CASSLRTSGSGWQETQYF	TGCGCCAGCAGCTTGCGGACTAGCGGGAGCGGTTGGCAAGAGACCCAGTACTTC
.	13	TRBV30	TRBJ1-1	.	CAWSSPPGTEAFF	TGTGCCTGGAGTTCGCCGCCAGGTACTGAAGCTTTCTTT
.	15	TRBV28	TRBJ1-4	.	CASSSTGGVNEKLFF	TGTGCCAGCAGCTCGACGGGGGGGGTTAATGAAAAACTGTTTTTT
.	13	TRBV7-8	TRBJ2-1	TRBD2	CASRRRGDNEQFF	TGTGCCAGCCGACGGCGGGGGGACAATGAGCAGTTCTTC
.	14	TRBV25-1	TRBJ1-1	.	CASRGKGSGTEAFF	TGTGCCAGCAGGGGCAAGGGTTCGGGAACTGAAGCTTTCTTT
.	13	TRBV6-6	TRBJ1-2	TRBD1	CASKERQGYGYTF	TGTGCCAGCAAAGAGCGACAGGGCTATGGCTACACCTTC
.	13	TRBV5-6	TRBJ1-6	TRBD1	CASRVQGNSPLHF	TGTGCCAGCAGGGTACAGGGGAATTCACCCCTCCACTTT
.	14	TRBV6-6	TRBJ1-5	TRBD1	CASRTTGGNQPQHF	TGTGCCAGCAGGACGACAGGGGGCAATCAGCCCCAGCATTTT
.	14	TRBV5-1	TRBJ1-2	.	CASSLEQKGYGYTF	TGCGCCAGCAGCTTGGAACAGAAAGGCTATGGCTACACCTTC
few	15	TRBV4-1	TRBJ1-1	.	CASSLRTIMNTEAFF	TGCGCCAGCAGCCTGCGGACGATTATGAACACTGAAGCTTTCTTT
.	16	TRBV28	TRBJ2-6	TRBD1	CASSRGQPSGANVLTF	TGTGCCAGCAGCCGGGGACAGCCCTCTGGGGCCAACGTCCTGACTTTC
.	13	TRBV14	TRBJ1-1	.	CASSPSTNTEAFF	TGTGCCAGCAGCCCCTCAACAAACACTGAAGCTTTCTTT
.	15	TRBV5-1	TRBJ1-5	TRBD1	CASSEGTGGNQPQHF	TGCGCCAGCAGCGAAGGGACAGGGGGCAATCAGCCCCAGCATTTT
.	14	TRBV5-1	TRBJ1-1	.	CASSSGYRNTEAFF	TGCGCCAGCAGCTCAGGATATCGGAACACTGAAGCTTTCTTT
.	15	TRBV6-1	TRBJ1-1	.	CASSENPTTGTEAFF	TGTGCCAGCAGCGAGAACCCCACTACGGGGACTGAAGCTTTCTTT
.	14	TRBV7-2	TRBJ2-7	.	CASSLGEDGYEQYF	TGTGCCAGCAGCTTAGGTGAGGACGGTTACGAGCAGTACTTC
.	15	TRBV7-2	TRBJ1-5	.	CASSPGGWSNQPQHF	TGTGCCAGCAGCCCCGGAGGGTGGAGCAATCAGCCCCAGCATTTT
.	17	TRBV5-8	TRBJ1-4	.	CASSFWTASATNEKLFF	TGTGCCAGCAGCTTTTGGACAGCCTCCGCAACTAATGAAAAACTGTTTTTT
once	14	TRBV5-4	TRBJ1-1	.	CASSLSQGRTEAFF	TGTGCCAGCAGCCTCTCGCAGGGCCGTACTGAAGCTTTCTTT
.	16	TRBV5-4	TRBJ2-3	TRBD1	CASSPALRQGAGTQYF	TGTGCCAGCAGCCCCGCTCTCCGACAGGGGGCCGGTACGCAGTATTTT
.	11	TRBV5-4	TRBJ2-4	.	CASSWGGVQYF	TGTGCCAGCAGCTGGGGGGGCGTTCAGTACTTC
.	13	TRBV2	TRBJ2-5	.	CASKWTYQETQYF	TGTGCCAGCAAGTGGACCTACCAAGAGACCCAGTACTTC
.	14	TRBV29-1	TRBJ1-4	TRBD1	CSVEETGKNEKLFF	TGCAGCGTTGAAGAGACAGGGAAGAATGAAAAACTGTTTTTT
.	16	TRBV13	TRBJ2-1	.	CASSDMNDIFHHEQFF	TGTGCCAGCAGCGATATGAACGATATCTTCCACCATGAGCAGTTCTTC
.	17	TRBV28	TRBJ1-2	.	CASSVSQGNVFSYGYTF	TGTGCCAGCAGTGTGAGCCAGGGGAACGTCTTTTCCTATGGCTACACCTTC
few	15	TRBV5-6	TRBJ1-5	.	CASSLRLGFNQPQHF	TGTGCCAGCAGCTTAAGACTGGGCTTCAATCAGCCCCAGCATTTT
.	16	TRBV5-4	TRBJ2-3	TRBD2	CASFTTSGTSHDTQYF	TGTGCCAGCTTCACGACGAGCGGGACTAGCCATGATACGCAGTATTTT
.	13	TRBV7-3	TRBJ2-2	.	CASSLRGTGELFF	TGTGCCAGCAGCCTACGCGGCACCGGGGAGCTGTTTTTT
.	14	TRBV5-4	TRBJ2-7	.	CASSLAQGGYEQYF	TGTGCCAGCAGCTTGGCGCAGGGGGGATACGAGCAGTACTTC
.	13	TRBV29-1	TRBJ1-1	.	CSAADSGYTEAFF	TGCAGCGCCGCCGACAGTGGCTACACTGAAGCTTTCTTT
few	15	TRBV2	TRBJ2-1	TRBD2	CASSEDGLAGVEQFF	TGTGCCAGCAGTGAAGATGGGCTAGCGGGGGTTGAGCAGTTCTTC
.	14	TRBV4-1	TRBJ2-3	.	CASSQDPGPDTQYF	TGCGCCAGCAGCCAAGACCCGGGGCCAGATACGCAGTATTTT
.	15	TRBV2	TRBJ2-1	.	CASSEVGTLNNEQFF	TGTGCCAGCAGTGAAGTGGGGACACTCAACAATGAGCAGTTCTTC
few	13	TRBV28	TRBJ1-2	.	CASRTPSNYGYTF	TGTGCCAGCCGGACTCCGTCTAATTATGGCTACACCTTC
.	14	TRBV29-1	TRBJ2-7	.	CSVEPRKGSNEQYF	TGCAGCGTTGAGCCGAGGAAAGGGTCCAACGAGCAGTACTTC
.	13	TRBV28	TRBJ1-1	.	CASRAGGVTEAFF	TGTGCCAGCAGGGCCGGGGGGGTCACTGAAGCTTTCTTT